One and the same sample provided the 18 T cell receptor beta chains below, sequenced in a study of shared clonotypes between healthy human individuals (dated by TCRdb to 2019 to 2021). The library was produced with the immunoSEQ multiplex PCR assay. The immuneACCESS repertoire file appears here via TCRdb, limited to in-frame rearrangements. These files lack a portion of the clones; in checked studies, under half of the deficit traces to unresolved V genes, and the cause of the others is not known. Recorded for this sample are about 2.4 million clones; 80% to 95% of them occurred a single time. 0.36% of the sample comes from the top ten. Sequencing was done on a sample of naive CD4+ T cells from PBMCs. The sample's cell subset or site label is to be understood as: CD45RA+ positively selected. Receptors were obtained from a man aged 18 to 29 in good health. Some clones in this sample may be carry-over from other donors' samples.

This chain joins TRBV30 and TRBJ2-3; D uncertain. V was cut by 7 bases and J by 3 bases, with 8 bases left in between. CDR3 length: 11 residues. The germline V gene has CDR1 GTSNPN and CDR2 SVGIG (reference sequence). CDR3 sequence (DNA): TGTGCCTCAGGAGAGACAGATACGCAGTATTTT. It is translated as CASGETDTQYF.

The rearrangement joins TRBV6-5 to TRBJ2-1; 12 nucleotides match TRBD2. CDR1 is MNHEY, CDR2 SVGAGI, per germline. J lost 8 bases, V lost 6 bases, and 8 bases had no gene match. This CDR3 comprises 15 residues. Here the CDR3 reads CASSRLAGEVHEQFF. The CDR3, as DNA: TGTGCCAGCAGCCGACTAGCGGGAGAAGTGCATGAGCAGTTCTTC.

The V call is TRBV2, the J call TRBJ2-7, with TRBD1 matching 7 bases. The CDR3 runs 13 residues. CDR1 SNHLY and CDR2 FYNNEI come from the germline V gene. The J segment lost 0 bases and the V segment lost 6 bases, leaving 2 bases of the junction unmatched. CDR3 sequence reads: CASRTGYSYEQYF. The CDR3 nucleotides read TGTGCCAGCAGGACAGGGTACTCCTACGAGCAGTACTTC.

V usage is TRBV5-1 and J usage is TRBJ1-6; TRBD1 might be the D (5 bases). The CDR3 is 15 amino acids. V was shortened by 4 bases and J by 7 bases, with 15 bases between the two germline ends. CDR1 is SGHRS, CDR2 YFSETQ, per germline. DNA for the CDR3: TGCGCCAGCAGCGCCCTCCGGGACGGAAATTCACCCCTCCACTTT. It specifies CASSALRDGNSPLHF.

The chain links TRBV5-6 to TRBJ2-2, with 9 positions matching TRBD2. Losses at the gene ends were 1 base for V and 4 bases for J; bases not matched to a gene: 8. Germline assignment: CDR1 SGHDT and CDR2 YYEEEE. This CDR3 region has 17 residues. The CDR3 spells CASSLLAGGVVTGELFF. In DNA form, the CDR3 reads TGTGCCAGCAGCTTGTTGGCGGGAGGGGTGGTCACCGGGGAGCTGTTTTTT.

V usage is TRBV5-1 and J usage is TRBJ1-4; possibly TRBD1 for D (5 bases). V dropped 0 bases and J dropped 8 bases, with 14 bases sitting between them. CDR1 is SGHRS and CDR2 is YFSETQ in the germline V gene. The CDR3 has 15 residues. The CDR3 is CASSLAGGVGEKLFF. In DNA, the CDR3 is TGCGCCAGCAGCTTGGCCGGAGGGGTTGGGGAAAAACTGTTTTTT.

The V and J genes are TRBV5-4 and TRBJ2-5; no firm D call. The CDR3 covers 12 residues. Germline V CDR1 and CDR2: SGHNT, YYREEE (reference sequence). Trimming pared 0 bases from V and 5 bases from J, leaving 5 bases between. For the CDR3, the DNA is TGTGCCAGCAGCTTGGCCTTGGAGACCCAGTACTTC. Amino acids: CASSLALETQYF.

The V gene is TRBV6-6, the J gene TRBJ2-1, with D maybe TRBD2 (7 bases). From germline, CDR1 is MNHNY and CDR2 SVGAGI (reference sequence). Trimming removed 10 bases at V and 0 bases at J, with 16 bases between. There are 15 residues in the CDR3. The CDR3 coding sequence is TGTGCCACCAGAGGGGGGGACTTCTCCTACAATGAGCAGTTCTTC. Translation: CATRGGDFSYNEQFF.

CDR3 DNA: TGCGCCAGCAGCCAAGATGTCAGACTCGACTACGAGCAGTACTTC. This encodes CASSQDVRLDYEQYF. The J gene is TRBJ2-7, the V gene TRBV4-3; the D is unclear. CDR1 and CDR2 from the germline V gene are LGHNA and YSLEER. The V and J ends lost 0 bases and 3 bases respectively, with 12 bases between them. The CDR3 runs to 15 residues.

V usage is TRBV4-1 and J usage is TRBJ1-1, with D hard to call. Germline CDR1 MGHRA, CDR2 YSYEKL. V lost 4 bases, J lost 1 base, and 10 bases lay in between. CDR3 length: 14 residues. CDR3 region: CASSLVTANTEAFF. The CDR3 DNA sequence: TGCGCCAGCAGCCTCGTGACGGCGAACACTGAAGCTTTCTTT.

This chain joins TRBV27 and TRBJ2-2, with 8 positions matching TRBD1. The CDR3 has 17 amino acids. J was trimmed by 8 bases and V by 0 bases; bases with no gene match: 11. Germline loops: CDR1 MNHEY, CDR2 SMNVEV (reference sequence). The CDR3, as DNA: TGTGCCAGCAGTTTATCCCCCCGGACAGGGAGTAGGGGGGAGCTGTTTTTT. Translation gives CASSLSPRTGSRGELFF.

Written as DNA, the CDR3 is TGTGCCAGCAGCCCCCCGGGACTAGCTGCCTACGAGCAGTACTTC. It codes for CASSPPGLAAYEQYF. V and J are TRBV11-2 and TRBJ2-7, with 9 bases fitting TRBD2. Germline V lookup: CDR1 SGHAT, CDR2 FQNNGV. The ends lost 5 bases at V and 2 bases at J; junction bases unmatched: 7. The CDR3 totals 15 residues.

This chain connects TRBV7-2 to TRBJ2-7; D unclear. Between the trimmed V and J ends, which lost 5 bases and 5 bases, there was a span of 16 bases. CDR1 is SGHTA, CDR2 FQGNSA, per germline. This CDR3 is built from 14 residues. The CDR3 DNA sequence: TGTGCCAGCAGCGTAAAGCTCGGAGTTGACGAGCAGTACTTC. Translation gives CASSVKLGVDEQYF.

This chain links TRBV6-1 with TRBJ2-7; D may be TRBD1 or TRBD2 (7 bases each). V was clipped by 10 bases and J by 6 bases, with 19 bases between them. CDR1 is MNHNS and CDR2 is SASEGT in the germline V gene. The CDR3 length is 13 residues. The CDR3 DNA reads TGTGCCACCAACAGGGGAGGGTTCGGCGAGCAGTACTTC. It specifies CATNRGGFGEQYF.

The chain couples TRBV27 to TRBJ1-6; D is ambiguous. Germline lookup yields CDR1 MNHEY and CDR2 SMNVEV (reference sequence). V lost 7 bases and J lost 2, with 12 bases in between. The CDR3 contains 15 residues. This CDR3 reads CASTRSAAYNSPLHF. CDR3 coding DNA: TGTGCCAGCACGCGGAGCGCCGCCTATAATTCACCCCTCCACTTT.

The chain uses TRBV10-3 and TRBJ1-1, with TRBD1 identical over 7 bases. V shed 6 bases, J shed 3 bases, and the junction held 4 bases outside the gene matches. CDR1 is ENHRY and CDR2 is SYGVKD in the germline V gene. The CDR3 length is 13 residues. The CDR3 bases are TGTGCCATCAGCGTCCAGGGGGACACTGAAGCTTTCTTT. Translation: CAISVQGDTEAFF.

The rearrangement links TRBV12-5 to TRBJ1-1, with D tentatively TRBD1 (5 bases). Germline lookup yields CDR1 LGHNT and CDR2 FRNRAP. The V end was cut by 5 bases, the J end by 4 bases, with 11 bases between. There are 13 residues in the CDR3. Here the CDR3 reads CASGPQGGTEAFF. The CDR3 nucleotides are TGTGCTAGTGGTCCTCAGGGAGGCACTGAAGCTTTCTTT.

The chain carries TRBV19 and TRBJ2-2, with D perhaps TRBD1 (5 bases). Germline loops: CDR1 LNHDA, CDR2 SQIVND (reference sequence). The CDR3 sequence is 13 residues long. V lost 7 bases and J lost 7, with 13 bases in between. The CDR3: CASTPQGGGELFF. CDR3 in DNA: TGTGCCAGTACACCCCAGGGTGGCGGGGAGCTGTTTTTT. Drawing the rest from reference TRBV19 and TRBJ2-2, the complete variable domain is DGGITQSPKYLFRKEGQNVTLSCEQNLNHDAMYWYRQDPGQGLRLIYYSQIVNDFQKGDIAEGYSVSREKKESFPLTVTSAQKNPTAFYLCASTPQGGGELFFGEGSRLTVL.